The rows below give T cell receptor beta chains drawn from one sample of a study of blood T cell repertoires in COVID-19. The repertoire was sequenced with immunoSEQ multiplex PCR; TCRdb's copy has only in-frame clones and lacks some. The table records around 170,000 clones, about 80% of them present only once. What was sequenced was peripheral blood. The source of these receptors is a man aged 70-80 years with active or convalescent COVID-19. Each CDR3 is given with its conserved first and last residue. Each record gives: V gene, D gene, clone size, J gene, CDR3 DNA, CDR3 protein. A D gene is named only where the DNA matches it firmly. Not all rows give a size; the values are once, few, many and, for expanded clones, a class.

TRBV10-1,NA,few,TRBJ1-3,TGCGCCAGCAGCCCGGGACAAGGAAACACCATATATTTT,CASSPGQGNTIYF
TRBV19,NA,NA,TRBJ1-2,TGTGCCAGTAGTATGGTGTTCGCGGGGGGATATGGCTACACCTTC,CASSMVFAGGYGYTF
TRBV5-8,TRBD1,NA,TRBJ2-3,TGTGCCAGCAGCTCGCACAGGGGGACAGATACGCAGTATTTT,CASSSHRGTDTQYF
TRBV12-3/TRBV12-4,TRBD2,NA,TRBJ2-7,TGTGCCAGCAGTTCCGGACTAGCGGGCGATTACTTC,CASSSGLAGDYF
TRBV7-9,TRBD2,NA,TRBJ2-3,TGTGCCAGCAGCATACTAGCGGGAGAATCAGATACGCAGTATTTT,CASSILAGESDTQYF
TRBV5-1,NA,once,TRBJ1-4,TGCGCCAGCAGGTCCGGGACACCTAATGAAAAACTGTTTTTT,CASRSGTPNEKLFF
TRBV23-1,NA,few,TRBJ2-1,TGCGCCAGCAAGGCCGGTCGCGGCTCCTACAATGAGCAGTTCTTC,CASKAGRGSYNEQFF
TRBV5-1,NA,NA,TRBJ1-1,TGCGCCAGCAGTCGGGGGGAGGACACTGAAGCTTTCTTT,CASSRGEDTEAFF
TRBV19,NA,NA,TRBJ1-1,TGTGCCAGTAGTATGAAAGTAAACAGCGAAGCTTTCTTT,CASSMKVNSEAFF
TRBV5-1,TRBD1,once,TRBJ2-2,TGCGCCAGCAGGTCACAGGGGACAAACGGGGAGCTGTTTTTT,CASRSQGTNGELFF
TRBV7-9,TRBD1,NA,TRBJ1-2,TGTGCCAGCAGCGACCGGGACAGGGGGAGAATCTATGGCTACACCTTC,CASSDRDRGRIYGYTF
TRBV12-3/TRBV12-4,NA,NA,TRBJ2-1,TGTGCCAGCAGGAGTTTATCCTACAATGAGCAGTTCTTC,CASRSLSYNEQFF
TRBV7-9,TRBD1,NA,TRBJ1-6,TGTGCCAGCAGCTTAGGCGGGACAGGGGCTTCACCCCTCCACTTT,CASSLGGTGASPLHF
TRBV5-4,TRBD2,NA,TRBJ2-1,TGTGCCAGCAGCCCGTCTGACGGCGGGAGGGAGCAGTTCTTC,CASSPSDGGREQFF
TRBV10-3,TRBD1,NA,TRBJ1-1,TGTGCCATCAGGCAGACAGGGGAGAACACTGAAGCTTTCTTT,CAIRQTGENTEAFF
TRBV4-1,TRBD1,few,TRBJ2-1,TGCGCCAGCAGCCACAATTCGGACAGGGACAATGAGCAGTTCTTC,CASSHNSDRDNEQFF
TRBV29-1,TRBD1,NA,TRBJ1-5,TGCAGCGTTCGACAGGGCAGCAATCAGCCCCAGCATTTT,CSVRQGSNQPQHF
TRBV2,NA,NA,TRBJ1-2,TGTGCCAGCAGCCAAACAGTTTACCGAACTAACTATGGCTACACCTTC,CASSQTVYRTNYGYTF
TRBV5-1,NA,NA,TRBJ2-1,TGCGCCAGCAGCTTGGGGGTGTTAGGGGAATTCTACGAGCAGTTCTTC,CASSLGVLGEFYEQFF
TRBV13,NA,NA,TRBJ2-2,TGTGCCAGCAGCTTAAGGGGGTTGGAGATTGACAGACTTAACACCGGGGAGCTGTTTTTT,CASSLRGLEIDRLNTGELFF
TRBV6-1,NA,few,TRBJ2-7,TGTGCCAGCAGTGAACAGACTCGAGAGTCCGAGCAGTACTTC,CASSEQTRESEQYF
TRBV10-3,NA,NA,TRBJ1-1,TGTGCCATCAGTGAGGGGGAGGGGAGGGCTGAAGCTTTCTTT,CAISEGEGRAEAFF
TRBV29-1,NA,NA,TRBJ1-1,TGCAGCGTTTATAGCACTGAAGCTTTCTTT,CSVYSTEAFF
TRBV28,NA,few,TRBJ1-2,TGTGCCAGCAGTGTTTACAGGGCCTATGGCTACACCTTC,CASSVYRAYGYTF
TRBV27,NA,NA,TRBJ1-2,TGTGCCAGCAGCCCCCGGAGGTCGGGCTATGGCTACACCTTC,CASSPRRSGYGYTF
TRBV2,TRBD1,once,TRBJ1-3,TGTGCCAGCAGTTTACAGGGGGCCGGCTCTGGAAACACCATATATTTT,CASSLQGAGSGNTIYF
TRBV7-9,TRBD2,NA,TRBJ2-1,TGTGCCAGCAGCCCTGAGACTAGCGGCAATGAGCAGTTCTTC,CASSPETSGNEQFF
TRBV5-3,NA,NA,TRBJ2-2,TGTGCCAGAAGCTTGTCGGGCGGGGAGCTGTTTTTT,CARSLSGGELFF
TRBV6-5,TRBD1,NA,TRBJ1-6,TGTGCCAGCAGCGCGGGATGGGACAGCTCACCCCTCCACTTT,CASSAGWDSSPLHF
TRBV5-1,TRBD2,NA,TRBJ2-1,TGCGCCCGCAGCCGGGGCCTAGCGGGGGGGAGTGAGCAGTTCTTC,CARSRGLAGGSEQFF
TRBV7-8,TRBD1,NA,TRBJ2-5,TGTGCCAGCAGCTTGTTCGACAGGGGTGAACAGACCCAGTACTTC,CASSLFDRGEQTQYF
TRBV14,NA,NA,TRBJ1-6,TGTGCCAGCAGCCAAATCGCAGGGTACGAACCCCTCCACTTT,CASSQIAGYEPLHF
TRBV7-9,NA,NA,TRBJ1-2,TGTGCCAGCAGATTACAGGGTGGCACTGGCGGCTACACCTTC,CASRLQGGTGGYTF
TRBV6-6,NA,NA,TRBJ2-5,TGTGCCAGCAGTTACCCTGGTGGCGGCCAAGAGACCCAGTACTTC,CASSYPGGGQETQYF
TRBV18,NA,NA,TRBJ1-1,TGTGCCAGCTCACCGGTTACAGGACACACTGAAGCTTTCTTT,CASSPVTGHTEAFF
TRBV5-6,TRBD2,NA,TRBJ2-1,TGTGCCAGCAGCTTGGGGGCGGGAGGGCCGGGGGAGCAGTTCTTC,CASSLGAGGPGEQFF
TRBV18,NA,NA,TRBJ1-3,TGTGCCAGCGCAAGGGAGATCTCTGGAAACACCATATATTTT,CASAREISGNTIYF
TRBV5-1,TRBD1,NA,TRBJ1-2,TGCGCCAGCAGCGTGGGAACAGGGGGATCGGCTAACTATGGCTACACCTTC,CASSVGTGGSANYGYTF
TRBV3-1/TRBV3-2,NA,NA,TRBJ2-5,TGTGCCAGCAGCCAAGACCGGGTCCCCAATCCCGAGACCCAGTACTTC,CASSQDRVPNPETQYF
TRBV6-2/TRBV6-3,TRBD1,NA,TRBJ1-2,TGTGCCAGCAGCCTAATCGAGGGGGCGTTTGGCTACACCTTC,CASSLIEGAFGYTF
TRBV12-3/TRBV12-4,TRBD1,NA,TRBJ1-2,TGTGCCAGCAGCCCTCCCCACAGGGGTGGCTACACCTTC,CASSPPHRGGYTF
TRBV9,TRBD1,once,TRBJ1-4,TGTGCCAGCAGCGGGGGACAGGGGGCTACAACTAATGAAAAACTGTTTTTT,CASSGGQGATTNEKLFF
TRBV7-2,TRBD2,NA,TRBJ2-1,TGTGCCAGCAGCCTACTAGCGGATTTTACTGAGCAGTTCTTC,CASSLLADFTEQFF
TRBV27,TRBD1,NA,TRBJ1-1,TGTGCCAGCAGTCCACAGGGGGCAGCCATTCCCATGAACACTGAAGCTTTCTTT,CASSPQGAAIPMNTEAFF
TRBV7-8,TRBD1,NA,TRBJ1-1,TGTGCCAGCAGCTTAGGGACAGGGGTGAAGAACACTGAAGCTTTCTTT,CASSLGTGVKNTEAFF
TRBV15,NA,NA,TRBJ2-2,TGTGCCACCAGCAATCGAGTGGGGGCCCCCGGGGAGCTGTTTTTT,CATSNRVGAPGELFF
TRBV9,TRBD2,NA,TRBJ2-2,TGTGCCAGCAGCGTAGCGAGCGGGAGGGCGATCACCGGGGAGCTGTTTTTT,CASSVASGRAITGELFF
TRBV6-5,NA,NA,TRBJ1-2,TGTGCCAGCAGTTATTTATCCGGGGGGGATGGCTACACCTTC,CASSYLSGGDGYTF
TRBV9,NA,NA,TRBJ1-3,TGTGCCAGCAGCGCCACAGCCCCGATCTCTGGAAACACCATATATTTT,CASSATAPISGNTIYF
TRBV2,NA,once,TRBJ1-1,TGTGCCAGCAGTACACGGAACACTGAAGCTTTCTTT,CASSTRNTEAFF
TRBV5-8,NA,NA,TRBJ2-1,TGTGCCAGCAGCTTGCGCGTTAGCTCCTACAATGAGCAGTTCTTC,CASSLRVSSYNEQFF
TRBV30,TRBD1,NA,TRBJ1-5,TGTGCCTGGAGTGTACGTCCACAGGGGGCAAAAAGCAATCAGCCCCAGCATTTT,CAWSVRPQGAKSNQPQHF
TRBV9,NA,once,TRBJ2-2,TGTGCCAGAACTAGCCCCGGGGAGCTGTTTTTT,CARTSPGELFF
TRBV14,TRBD1,NA,TRBJ1-2,TGTGCCAGCAGCCAAGGGGAGTGGCCCGGGACAGACTATGGCTACACCTTC,CASSQGEWPGTDYGYTF
TRBV6-1,TRBD1,few,TRBJ1-5,TGTGCCAGCAGTGAAAGGGGGCAACCCCTGAGTTGGGAGCCCCAGCATTTT,CASSERGQPLSWEPQHF